The entry below describes one T cell receptor beta chain. The antigen it recognizes is unknown. No quality values exist for individual bases; no much larger clone is one base distant. This record belongs to a study of graft-versus-host responses after intestinal transplantation (dated by TCRdb to about 2021). Regarding the research as a whole: The transplants that recipients received were multivisceral, liver-intestinal, or isolated intestinal. To identify alloreactive clones, pre-transplant mixed lymphocyte reaction products were sequenced and then compared with unstimulated pre-transplant donor and recipient T cells. Bulk TCR-beta CDR3 sequencing was used to track graft-versus-host and host-versus-graft alloreactive T cell clones in the graft, circulation and bone marrow after intestinal transplantation. Of the roughly 23 intestinal transplant recipients enrolled in the cohort, one of whom was a retransplant, 3 patients without pretransplant specimens were excluded. Donor T cell macrochimerism was defined as a peak of at least 4% donor T cells among recipient peripheral blood mononuclear cells. Every recipient was given anti-thymocyte globulin induction, then maintenance tacrolimus and steroids for two to three years. Rather than going through the commercial service, samples from a few later patients were sequenced in-house on an Illumina MiSeq and processed with MiXCR.

Receptors were amplified or captured by the immunoSEQ multiplex PCR assay. For most patients, genomic DNA was isolated with the Qiagen DNeasy Blood and Tissue Kit and shipped frozen to Adaptive Biotechnologies for TCR sequencing. Adaptive Biotechnologies carried out high-throughput TCR-beta CDR3 sequencing of genomic DNA for most patients. On the authors' methods: TCR sequencing data were retrieved from Adaptive's ImmunoSEQ software for 15 to 20 patients, whereas a few other patients were processed with MiXCR and VDJtools. To correct CD4 versus CD8 sorting errors, sequences present in both subsets at a frequency ratio below 5:1 were removed. Because the origin of CDR3 nucleotide sequences shared between donor and recipient could not be assigned, those sequences were removed. At least 2-fold expansion over unstimulated cells and a minimum CFSE-low frequency of 0.002% (template counts) or 0.001% (read counts) were required for clones to be classified as alloreactive. Clones detected in sequenced pre-transplant spleen, lymph node, or MLR CFSE-low populations of the donor or recipient were defined as mappable. The cumulative frequency of alloreactive clones was calculated as a percentage of all sequences, weighted by copy number. The clones in this table, taken by TCRdb from immuneACCESS, are in-frame only. Not every clone is retained; where verified, under half of the shortfall comes from an unresolved V gene, and the cause of the rest is unknown. V, J and clone size are those of that table, while D and trimming were read from the DNA. The sample records 80,000 to 100,000 clones, around 90% of which are singletons. The ten largest clones represent approximately 0.07% of the sample.

The sample's time point label, decoded: cells obtained before transplantation from donor or recipient. CD3+CD4+ and CD3+CD8+ populations were FACS-sorted from unstimulated pre-transplant donor and recipient cells taken from spleen or lymph nodes. V is cut by 6 bases and J by 0 bases, and the space between the germline ends is 17 bases. CDR1 LNHDA and CDR2 SQIVND are derived from the germline V gene (reference sequence). Measured from the cysteine to the phenylalanine, the CDR3 is 16 residues long. Solely the CDR3 DNA is kept, with 48 bases framed from the first base. What the authors observed across the whole study: Peak levels of circulating GvH clones were associated with declines in HvG clones early after transplant. In the allografts of patients with donor T cell macrochimerism, GvH to HvG T cell clonal ratios were high. The relatively low number and heterogeneity of intestinal transplant patients limited the conclusions. GvH clones were found in recipient bone marrow, and some of the GvH clones appeared earlier in ileal mucosa or blood, which is consistent with an intestinal mucosal origin.

The clonotype was recovered from a human donor who was the organ donor for an intestinal transplant. This sequence uses TRBV19 and TRBJ1-1, with a weak D call of TRBD1 (6 bases match). The specimen comprised unstimulated CD8+ T cells sorted from spleen or lymph node cells, sampled before transplant. Here the CDR3 is given as CASSRRQEQMNTEAFF. The DNA sequence follows: TGTGCCAGTAGCCGCAGACAGGAACAAATGAACACTGAAGCTTTCTTT.